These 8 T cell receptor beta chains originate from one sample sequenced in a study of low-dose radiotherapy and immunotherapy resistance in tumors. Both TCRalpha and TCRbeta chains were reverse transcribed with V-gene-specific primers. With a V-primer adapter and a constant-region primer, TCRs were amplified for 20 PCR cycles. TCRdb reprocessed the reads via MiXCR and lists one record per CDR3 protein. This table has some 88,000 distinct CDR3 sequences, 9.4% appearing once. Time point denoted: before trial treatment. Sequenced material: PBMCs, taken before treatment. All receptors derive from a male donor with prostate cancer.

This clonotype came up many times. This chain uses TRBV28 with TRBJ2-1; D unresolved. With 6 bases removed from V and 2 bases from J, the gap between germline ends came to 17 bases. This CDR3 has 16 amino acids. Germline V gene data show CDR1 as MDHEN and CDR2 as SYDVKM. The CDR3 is CASSRRGGRTYNEQFF. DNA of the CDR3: TGTGCCAGCAGCCGACGTGGCGGCAGAACCTACAATGAGCAGTTCTTC.

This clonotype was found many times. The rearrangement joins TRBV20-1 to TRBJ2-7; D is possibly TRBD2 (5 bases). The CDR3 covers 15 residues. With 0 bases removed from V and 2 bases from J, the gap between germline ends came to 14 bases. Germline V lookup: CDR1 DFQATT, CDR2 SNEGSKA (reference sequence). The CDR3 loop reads CSARDSGFGPYEQYF. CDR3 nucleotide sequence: TGCAGTGCTAGAGATTCGGGGTTCGGCCCCTACGAGCAGTACTTC.

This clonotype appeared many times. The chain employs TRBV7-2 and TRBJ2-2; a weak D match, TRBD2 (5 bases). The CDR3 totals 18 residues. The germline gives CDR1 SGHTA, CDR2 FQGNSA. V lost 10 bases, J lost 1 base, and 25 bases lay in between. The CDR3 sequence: CATPSVSGSRENTGELFF. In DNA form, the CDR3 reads TGTGCCACCCCCTCTGTCTCGGGAAGTCGGGAGAACACCGGGGAGCTGTTTTTT.

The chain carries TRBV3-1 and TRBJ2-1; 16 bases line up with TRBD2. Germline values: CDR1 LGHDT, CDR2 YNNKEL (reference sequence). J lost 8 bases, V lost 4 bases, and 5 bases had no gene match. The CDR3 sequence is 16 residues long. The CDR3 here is CASSRGTSGRGYEQFF. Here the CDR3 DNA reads TGTGCCAGCAGCCGAGGGACTAGCGGGAGGGGCTATGAGCAGTTCTTC.

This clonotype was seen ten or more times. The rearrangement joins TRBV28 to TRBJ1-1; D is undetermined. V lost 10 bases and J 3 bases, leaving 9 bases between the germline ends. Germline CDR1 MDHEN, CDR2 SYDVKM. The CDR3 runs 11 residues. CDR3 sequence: CATFSHTEAFF. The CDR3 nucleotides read TGTGCCACCTTCTCCCACACTGAAGCTTTCTTT.

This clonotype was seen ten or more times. In nucleotides, the CDR3 is TGTGCCAGCAGTTTATTGGTGGCGGGAGCATACAATGAGCAGTTCTTC. Its protein product is CASSLLVAGAYNEQFF. The rearrangement joins TRBV28 to TRBJ2-1; 7 nucleotides align to TRBD2. The CDR3 spans 16 residues. The germline gives CDR1 MDHEN, CDR2 SYDVKM. V lost 1 base to trimming and J lost 4 bases; unmatched junction nucleotides: 7.

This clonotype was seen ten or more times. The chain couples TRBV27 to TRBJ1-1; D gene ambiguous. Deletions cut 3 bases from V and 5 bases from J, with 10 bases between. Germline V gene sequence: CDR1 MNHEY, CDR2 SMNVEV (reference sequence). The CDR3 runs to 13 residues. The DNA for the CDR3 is TGTGCCAGCAGTTTGTTCCTTGGGACTGAAGCTTTCTTT. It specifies CASSLFLGTEAFF.

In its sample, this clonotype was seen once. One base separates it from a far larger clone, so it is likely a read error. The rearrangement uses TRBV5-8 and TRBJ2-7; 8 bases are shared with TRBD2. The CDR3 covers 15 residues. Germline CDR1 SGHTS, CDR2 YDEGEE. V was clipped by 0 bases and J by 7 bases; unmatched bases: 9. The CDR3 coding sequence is TGTGCCAGCAGCTTGGAACTAGCGGTCTACAATGAGCAGTACTTC. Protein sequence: CASSLELAVYNEQYF.